The 19 T cell receptor beta chains in this list originate from one sample, sequenced in a study of breast tumors, draining lymph nodes, adjacent tissues. TCRdb re-analysed the multiplex PCR reads in MiXCR, keeping a single row per CDR3 protein. The sample consists of 13,000 to 15,000 distinct CDR3 sequences, around 47% of them appearing once. The sequenced sample was tumor-adjacent breast tissue. These receptors all come from a female donor with breast cancer. Some clones in this sample may be carry-over from other donors' samples.

The chain uses TRBV20-1 and TRBJ2-7, with D possibly matching TRBD2 (5 bases). This CDR3 has 14 residues. V was shortened by 4 bases and J by 0 bases, with 13 bases between the two germline ends. CDR1 DFQATT and CDR2 SNEGSKA come from the germline V gene (reference sequence). This CDR3 reads CSAIGTSFSYEQYF. In DNA, the CDR3 is TGCAGTGCTATAGGTACTAGTTTCTCCTACGAGCAGTACTTC.

The chain employs TRBV11-2 and TRBJ2-3; the match to TRBD2 covers 9 bases. CDR1 and CDR2 (germline): SGHAT, FQNNGV. The CDR3 sequence is 15 residues long. The ends lost 7 bases at V and 3 bases at J; junction bases unmatched: 8. CDR3 DNA sequence: TGTGCCAGCACCCCGATGCGGGGGGGAACAGATACGCAGTATTTT. Residues: CASTPMRGGTDTQYF.

This clonotype has a count of ten or more. The CDR3 bases are TGTGCCAGCACTTCTACAGGGGAACAGCCCCAGCATTTT. Translation: CASTSTGEQPQHF. The chain joins TRBV18 to TRBJ1-5; 7 bases are shared with TRBD1. CDR1 KGHSH and CDR2 LQKENI come from the germline V gene. This CDR3 region has 13 residues. V lost 8 bases to trimming and J lost 7 bases; unmatched junction nucleotides: 8.

In its sample, this clonotype ranks as medium-sized (0.01 to 0.1%). DNA for the CDR3: TGTGCCAGCAGCTCACAGCGGGGGGCCTACAATGAGCAGTTCTTC. It is translated as CASSSQRGAYNEQFF. This sequence joins TRBV7-2 and TRBJ2-1, with 9 bases identical to TRBD2. V was clipped by 4 bases and J by 2 bases; unmatched bases: 3. Germline CDR1 is SGHTA and CDR2 is FQGNSA. The CDR3 has 15 residues.

This chain links TRBV6-2 or TRBV6-3 with TRBJ1-1; D is uncertain. The germline V gene encodes CDR1 MNHEY and CDR2 SVGEGT. Trimming removed 4 bases at V and 8 bases at J, with 11 bases between. This CDR3 region has 12 residues. The CDR3 reads CASSSGGLEAFF. CDR3 sequence (DNA): TGTGCCAGCAGTTCCGGAGGGCTGGAAGCTTTCTTT.

In its sample, this clonotype was seen many times. The V call is TRBV19, the J call TRBJ2-1; possibly TRBD2 for D (5 bases). This CDR3 region has 14 residues. Trimming took off 3 bases at V and 7 bases at J, with 13 bases between the two ends. The V gene's germline CDR1 is LNHDA and CDR2 SQIVND (reference sequence). The CDR3 DNA is TGTGCCAGTAGTATCATCGGGGAATGGAATGAGCAGTTCTTC. This encodes CASSIIGEWNEQFF.

This clonotype was recorded a few times. Germline is not matched at one junction end, which may reflect a read error. V usage is TRBV5-8 and J usage is TRBJ2-7, with 12 bases matching TRBD1. Looked up from germline, CDR1 is SGHTS and CDR2 is YDEGEE. The CDR3 is made up of 14 amino acids. The CDR3 region has the DNA TGTGCCAGCAGGTTGGGACAGGGGGCGCGGGAGCAGTACTTC. Amino acid sequence: CASRLGQGAREQYF.

In its sample, this clonotype was seen many times. The junction shows a germline mismatch at one end, possibly a read error. The chain joins TRBV5-1 to TRBJ1-4; tentative D call: TRBD1 (5 bases). The CDR3 is 13 amino acids. CDR1 is SGHRS, CDR2 YFSETQ, per germline. As DNA, the CDR3 is TGCGCCAGCAGCTTGGGGGACGGTGAAAACCTGTTTTTT. This translates into CASSLGDGENLFF.

This clonotype occurred many times. This chain links TRBV6-2 or TRBV6-3 with TRBJ1-4, with D possibly matching TRBD1 (5 bases). CDR3 size: 15 residues. Deletions cut 0 bases from V and 7 bases from J, with 12 bases between. In germline, CDR1 is MNHEY, CDR2 SVGEGT. As DNA, the CDR3 is TGTGCCAGCAGTTACTCGGGGGGGAAGGGTGAAAAACTGTTTTTT. It yields the protein CASSYSGGKGEKLFF.

This clonotype was picked up a small number of times. The chain recombines TRBV25-1 with TRBJ1-1; D might be TRBD1 (6 bases). Trimming left V 1 base short and J 6 bases short, with 9 bases between. In germline, CDR1 is MGHDK, CDR2 SYGVNS. This CDR3 contains 13 residues. The CDR3 DNA sequence: TGTGCCAGCAGTGAATTGGGGGCACCTGAAGCTTTCTTT. Protein sequence: CASSELGAPEAFF.

This clonotype was seen ten or more times. This may be a read error, as it is one base from a much larger clone. The chain employs TRBV6-1 and TRBJ1-2; no clear D gene. Looked up from germline, CDR1 is MNHNS and CDR2 is SASEGT. V was clipped by 5 bases and J by 8 bases, with 12 bases between them. The CDR3 is 12 amino acids. The CDR3, as DNA: TGTGCCAGCAGTCATAGGGTTGAAGGCTACACCTTC. It yields the protein CASSHRVEGYTF.

This clonotype is a singleton in its sample. This likely comes from a read error, as the CDR3 has no conserved phenylalanine or tryptophan at its end. J is TRBJ2-5 and V is TRBV9; a weak D match, TRBD1 (5 bases). The CDR3 sequence is 13 residues long. Germline V gene lookup returns CDR1 SGDLS and CDR2 YYNGEE. V lost 3 bases and J 2 bases, leaving 8 bases between the germline ends. CDR3 sequence: CASSADRQETQYS. The CDR3 bases are TGTGCCAGCAGCGCCGACAGACAAGAGACCCAGTACTCC.

V gene TRBV10-3 combines with J gene TRBJ2-7; D remains unclear. V was shortened by 4 bases and J by 3 bases, with 10 bases between the two germline ends. CDR1 and CDR2 from the germline V gene are ENHRY and SYGVKD. CDR3 size: 13 residues. For the CDR3, the DNA is TGTGCCATCAGTGTGGCAGGAAACTACGAGCAGTACGTC. Its protein is CAISVAGNYEQYV.

This clonotype was counted ten times or more. The chain uses TRBV28 and TRBJ2-7, with D uncertain. V was pared by 1 base and J by 1 base, with 5 bases between. This CDR3 is 13 amino acids long. Germline V gives CDR1 MDHEN, CDR2 SYDVKM. In nucleotides, the CDR3 is TGTGCCAGCAGTTTATTGCAGTCCTACGAGCAGTACTTC. Amino acids: CASSLLQSYEQYF.

The chain joins TRBV20-1 to TRBJ2-5; 8 bases fit TRBD2. The CDR3 contains 15 residues. CDR1 and CDR2 (germline): DFQATT, SNEGSKA (reference sequence). V gave up 6 bases and J gave up 4 bases; unmatched junction bases: 13. CDR3 sequence: CSASPGLAGGETQYF. DNA for the CDR3: TGCAGTGCCAGTCCAGGACTAGCAGGTGGAGAGACCCAGTACTTC.

This clonotype occurred a few times. The J gene is TRBJ2-5, the V gene TRBV5-4; tentative D call: TRBD1 (6 bases). The length of the CDR3 is 14 residues. With 1 base removed from V and 1 base from J, the gap between germline ends came to 8 bases. Germline-derived CDR1 and CDR2 are SGHNT and YYREEE (reference sequence). CDR3 DNA: TGTGCCAGCAGCTTGACAGGGACCCAAGAGACCCAGTACTTC. Its translation is CASSLTGTQETQYF.

Sample share makes this clonotype medium-sized. The gene calls are TRBV20-1 and TRBJ1-3, with D maybe TRBD1 (5 bases). Deletions cut 6 bases from V and 0 bases from J, with 9 bases between. The CDR3 consists of 13 residues. CDR1 and CDR2 (germline): DFQATT, SNEGSKA (reference sequence). CDR3 amino acids: CSARGGSGNTIYF. The CDR3 DNA reads as TGCAGTGCGCGGGGGGGCTCTGGAAACACCATATATTTT.

The chain employs TRBV20-1 and TRBJ1-5; weak D call: TRBD1 (5 bases). Trimming removed 1 base from V and 5 bases from J, with 15 bases in between. CDR1 is DFQATT, CDR2 SNEGSKA, per germline (reference sequence). The CDR3 has 15 amino acids. The CDR3 nucleotides are TGCAGTGCTAGAGTTGTCGGACAATCCCATCAGCCCCAGCATTTT. The encoded protein is CSARVVGQSHQPQHF.

The V gene is TRBV11-2, the J gene TRBJ2-7; 13 nucleotides agree with TRBD2. Germline assignment: CDR1 SGHAT and CDR2 FQNNGV. Losses at the gene ends were 5 bases for V and 2 bases for J; bases not matched to a gene: 3. The CDR3 extends over 15 amino acids. CDR3 nucleotide sequence: TGTGCCAGCAGCGTGGGGACTAGCGGGACCTACGAGCAGTACTTC. Protein: CASSVGTSGTYEQYF.